The 10 T cell receptor beta chains reported below all come from one sample, sequenced in a study of response to subunit inactivated influenza vaccine. Using its own MiXCR run on the RT-PCR reads, TCRdb lists one record per CDR3 protein. The data hold hundreds of thousands of distinct CDR3 sequences, with 12% to 15% observed a single time. This specimen was PBMCs from blood, taken around 15 days before vaccination. These receptors came from a man over 45 who received an inactivated influenza vaccine.

This chain connects TRBV6-2 or TRBV6-3 to TRBJ2-7, with unresolved D. The CDR3 loop spans 13 amino acids. CDR1 is MNHEY and CDR2 is SVGEGT in the germline V gene. Trimming cost V 0 bases and J 5 bases, with 8 bases left between them. CDR3 sequence (DNA): TGTGCCAGCAGTTACTCTAGGCTGAACGAGCAGTACTTC. Amino acid sequence: CASSYSRLNEQYF.

This CDR3 reads CASSIDGGLGQPQHF. The CDR3 DNA sequence: TGTGCCAGCAGCATAGACGGTGGGCTCGGTCAGCCCCAGCATTTT. This sequence joins TRBV7-2 and TRBJ1-5; D is undetermined. Germline V lookup: CDR1 SGHTA, CDR2 FQGNSA. Trimming left V 5 bases short and J 6 bases short, with 17 bases between. The CDR3 runs 15 residues.

The chain has TRBV6-5 and TRBJ1-4, with D hard to call. Looked up from germline, CDR1 is MNHEY and CDR2 is SVGAGI. V lost 2 bases and J 8 bases, leaving 21 bases between the germline ends. CDR3 size: 17 residues. The CDR3 region is CASSYGQRSAKGEKLFF. CDR3 DNA sequence: TGTGCCAGCAGTTACGGGCAGAGGTCGGCGAAAGGGGAAAAACTGTTTTTT.

This clonotype was found a few times. The CDR3 reads CASSSGQGTGQYF. CDR3 nucleotides: TGTGCCAGCAGCTCTGGGCAGGGGACAGGGCAGTACTTC. The chain uses TRBV7-9 and TRBJ2-7, with TRBD1 matching over 8 bases. Germline CDR1 and CDR2: SEHNR and FQNEAQ (reference sequence). The trim removed 4 bases at V and 9 bases at J, leaving 8 bases unmatched. The CDR3 runs 13 residues.

This clonotype was seen many times. The V gene is TRBV20-1, the J gene TRBJ1-1; TRBD1 matches 7 bases. V dropped 3 bases and J dropped 1; count of bases not matched to a gene: 2. This CDR3 spans 13 amino acids. Germline values: CDR1 DFQATT, CDR2 SNEGSKA (reference sequence). CDR3 sequence reads: CSARGTENTEAFF. In nucleotides, the CDR3 is TGCAGTGCTAGGGGGACAGAGAACACTGAAGCTTTCTTT.

This clonotype has more than one count but fewer than ten. The V and J genes are TRBV5-1 and TRBJ1-4; D ambiguous. Germline assignment: CDR1 SGHRS and CDR2 YFSETQ. Trimming took 4 bases from V and 10 from J, leaving 20 bases between them. This CDR3 has 15 amino acids. Here the CDR3 reads CASSDNTARTGKLFF. The DNA for the CDR3 is TGCGCCAGCAGCGATAACACCGCACGAACGGGAAAACTGTTTTTT.

This clonotype was seen at least ten times. This chain connects TRBV3-1 to TRBJ2-1, with 14 bases identical to TRBD2. The ends lost 1 base at V and 6 bases at J; junction bases unmatched: 5. Looked up from germline, CDR1 is LGHDT and CDR2 is YNNKEL (reference sequence). The CDR3 length is 17 residues. CDR3 coding DNA: TGTGCCAGCAGCCAAGGACTAGCGGGAGGGCCAGGCAATGAGCAGTTCTTC. Protein product: CASSQGLAGGPGNEQFF.

Ten or more counts support this clonotype. The chain has TRBV4-3 and TRBJ2-3; 7 bases align to TRBD2. The V and J ends lost 1 base and 6 bases, in that order; junction bases with no gene match: 10. The V gene's germline CDR1 is LGHNA and CDR2 YSLEER. This CDR3 has 16 amino acids. The CDR3 bases are TGCGCCAGCAGCCAAGCGTGGGGCGCGGGGGTGGATACGCAGTATTTT. Protein sequence: CASSQAWGAGVDTQYF.

Here the CDR3 DNA reads TGTGCCAGCAGCCAAGTGTCCTCAGGCAATCAGCCCCAGCATTTT. Protein product: CASSQVSSGNQPQHF. The chain uses TRBV4-2 and TRBJ1-5; D ambiguous. This CDR3 spans 15 amino acids. Deletions cut 1 base from V and 2 bases from J, with 9 bases between. Germline V lookup: CDR1 LGHNA, CDR2 YNFKEQ.

The chain combines TRBV7-2 with TRBJ2-7; unclear D gene. The CDR3 spans 13 residues. CDR1 is SGHTA, CDR2 FQGNSA, per germline. V gave up 1 base and J gave up 8 bases, with 12 bases separating them. In DNA, the CDR3 is TGTGCCAGCAGCTTAGATCATGTCCAACAGCAGTACTTC. Translation gives CASSLDHVQQQYF. Combining the CDR3 with reference TRBV7-2 and TRBJ2-7 gives the whole variable domain GAGVSQSPSNKVTEKGKDVELRCDPISGHTALYWYRQSLGQGLEFLIYFQGNSAPDKSGLPSDRFSAERTGGSVSTLTIQRTQQEDSAVYLCASSLDHVQQQYFGPGTRLTVT.